This TCR beta chain emerged from a study of cytomegalovirus exposure and HLA in healthy donors (dated by TCRdb to 2015 to 2018). General notes on the study: According to an earlier analysis of 587 of the donors, about 180 million T cells yielded roughly 110 million unique TCR beta sequences and more than 250 Gb of sequence data. About 300 gigabases of sequencing data and around 85 million unique TCR sequences made up an early release that covered some 640 HLA-typed donors. Of the 300 to 450 genotyped donors, 81% were placed in the genetic ancestry cluster associated with self-reported Caucasian donors. The study was designed to test whether signatures of past pathogen exposure could be identified by cataloging public T cell receptors. The study used immunosequencing to profile the T cell repertoires of approximately 690 subjects and linked those repertoires to cytomegalovirus serostatus. A separate validation cohort of roughly 130 different subjects was used in addition to the roughly 620-subject first cohort. To predict cytomegalovirus infection status, the study combined high-throughput TCR immunosequencing, statistical association of individual TCRs with disease status, and machine learning. In a later analysis, previously published TCR beta repertoires from fewer than 750 donors were re-analyzed and high-resolution HLA genotyping was added so that TCR occurrence patterns could be studied. Rather than using new phenotypic data, the later analysis identified candidate immune exposures from TCR beta sequences and from how often those sequences occurred across donors. An earlier analysis of 587 of the donors used high-throughput TCR beta sequencing to judge whether each TCR beta V gene segment behaved as functional or pseudogenic. Donor age, sex, ethnicity and CMV serostatus were compiled together with the repertoire data. A later genetic analysis used genome-wide SNP genotypes for about 60% of the roughly 700 donors, treating that subset as a discovery cohort. All discovery cohort repertoires had been generated using a single sequencing platform. Class I and class II HLA loci were covered by the typing at four-digit resolution. The number of typed donors differed by locus: 629-630 for A, B, C, DRB1 and DQB1; some 500 for DQA1; some 590 for DPA1; and 400 to 480 for DPB1. Five DR-DQ haplotypes were handled as single units for association and clustering because linkage in the cohort was strong. Across 300 to 400 genotyped donors of the cohort, an average of about 200,000 unique TCR beta nucleotide sequences per donor were sequenced, and roughly a sixth of those sequences were non-productive. Findings and caveats that apply to the study as a whole: When HLA alleles, especially DR and DQ, strongly co-occurred, TCR associations were difficult to assign to individual alleles. In vitro tests confirmed that a few of the cytomegalovirus-associated TCR beta chains recognize cytomegalovirus antigens. A later genetic analysis reported fewer N-insertions in productive TCRs among donors in an Asian-associated ancestry cluster than the roughly 620-donor mean. A later analysis found that HLA-associated TCR beta chains were more clonally expanded and had lower generation probabilities than equally common non-associated chains. The study gave a list of roughly 150 TCR beta chains associated with cytomegalovirus. A later analysis associated some 17,000 TCR beta sequences with specific HLA alleles at a false discovery rate of 0.05. The 87-base-pair reads could not distinguish some IMGT-functional V segments, including TRBV6-2 and TRBV6-3, so those segments were excluded. Cytomegalovirus status was reported to be diagnosed by the classifier with high specificity and sensitivity in both the original and validation cohorts. A further reported finding was that TCR beta sequences accurately predicted the HLA-A and HLA-B alleles for most subjects in the first cohort. Most CMV-associated TCR beta chains appeared to be HLA-restricted in a later analysis, and the HLA associations seemed to be driven largely by CMV exposure. In this cohort, only TCR beta chains were sequenced, and detectable features were limited by the absence of alpha or paired-chain data. Most TCR sequences were seen in very few donors, while some public TCRs were found in many individuals. Roughly uniform sequencing depth across donors was assumed in presence/absence analyses, although this assumption may not hold. The authors suggested that the approach could potentially be extended to other disease states and immunological phenotypes. Correlated functional status among segregating V segments might be attributable to linkage disequilibrium, but an unknown experimental factor could not be ruled out. A cluster of highly shared sequence variants was judged likely to represent a technical artifact of the sequencing pipeline. Because HLA typing was missing for some donors at each locus, association tests included only the typed subset. About 17 rarely observed V segments, including chromosome 9 orphons, were excluded from the earlier analysis of some 590 of the donors because counts were too low. In an earlier analysis of more than 500 of the donors, most TCR beta V segments appeared in productive rearrangements about 87% or about 30% of the time, broadly matching IMGT annotations. CMV serostatus was the only immune exposure information available for the cohort. In a later analysis, the rate of TCR association differed among HLA loci, with DRB1 alleles having the most associated TCRs and HLA-C alleles having the fewest. Several of the top co-occurrence clusters appeared to be linked to parvovirus B19, influenza, CMV and Epstein-Barr virus, according to a later analysis. A later genetic analysis associated a missense DCLRE1C variant with V-gene and J-gene trimming of TCR beta chains, and an independent cohort replicated the association.

In regard to this clone: The clone's antigen remains unknown. Base quality data are lacking; no much larger clone is found one base away.

The library relied on the immunoSEQ multiplex PCR assay. For the multiplex PCR, a mixture combining 60 forward primers for TCR Vbeta segments and 13 reverse primers for TCR Jbeta segments was used. The CDR3 region of rearranged TCR beta genes was amplified from genomic DNA with a multiplex PCR assay. Amplified TCR beta libraries were sequenced as 87-base-pair reads on the Illumina HiSeq System. As for how the authors treated the data: A later analysis tallied tens of millions of unique TCR beta chains across the 650 to 750 repertoires, and about 12 million of those chains were shared by two or more donors. Raw reads were error-corrected and collapsed into unique sequences by a nearest-neighbor algorithm in which closely related sequences were merged to remove PCR and sequencing errors. V, D and J gene segments were assigned by aligning CDR3 sequences to IMGT reference sequences. Each retained sequence needed at least a six-nucleotide match to both a V gene segment and a J gene segment. Rearrangements were called productive when the CDR3 lacked stop codons and stayed in frame with V and J; all others were non-productive. Following IMGT convention, CDR3 was defined as the stretch from the second conserved V-encoded cysteine up to the conserved J-encoded phenylalanine. Sequences without an unambiguous match to a single V gene segment were excluded from the earlier analysis of 450 to 750 of the donors. An earlier analysis of 450 to 650 of the donors called V segments functional above 56.7% productive rearrangements and segregating when the between-donor standard deviation exceeded 5%. A statistical classification framework was developed to diagnose cytomegalovirus status using the catalog of TCR beta chain sequences. In a later analysis, TCR nucleotide sequences were compared against IMGT/GENE-DB human TR gene sequences so that V and J genes could be assigned. Using the TCRdist pipeline, a later analysis assigned CDR3 sequences along with most-parsimonious VDJ recombination scenarios. A later analysis defined each TCR beta chain by its CDR3 amino acid sequence plus V-gene family, and excluded reads lacking a unique V-gene family. A later analysis removed 592 highly shared, low-generation-probability nucleotide sequences to deal with suspected cross-contamination and a sequencing artifact. For each public chain, a later analysis derived a clonal expansion index from normalized ranks of inferred template counts within each repertoire. In a later analysis, generation probabilities were computed using a VDJ recombination model fitted to out-of-frame rearrangements, and the results were checked against IGoR. A later analysis scored TCR-TCR, TCR-HLA and TCR-CMV co-occurrence with hypergeometric tests, applying a repertoire-size bias correction to TCR pairs. False discovery rates were estimated in a later analysis by permuting HLA or CMV assignments 20 times. In a later analysis, co-occurring TCRs were grouped using DBSCAN, with TCRdist sequence similarity added in when clustering inside HLA-allele-positive subsets. Repertoires with fewer than 30,000 or more than 120,000 public chains, plus five repertoires with anomalous nucleotide sharing, were excluded from co-occurrence clustering. TCRdb retrieved this table from immuneACCESS and kept in-frame rearrangements only. Not all clones are present; in checked studies, unresolved V genes account for under half, and no reason is known for the remainder. V and J calls and clone size follow that table, whereas D and trimming were derived from the DNA. Here the sample has fewer than 150,000 clones; roughly four fifths occur a single time. Of the sample, less than 4% is held by the ten largest clones.

The cohort was made up of 666 healthy bone marrow donors. All cohort members were sampled while nominally healthy, although unrecorded immune exposures were likely present. The donor tested CMV seronegative, placing the donor among the 350 to 400 seronegative members of the cohort. Every donor gave a peripheral blood sample, and the peripheral blood mononuclear cells from that sample were used for TCR beta sequencing. The Qiagen DNeasy Blood Extraction Kit was used to extract genomic DNA from the blood cell samples. Inclusive of the bounding cysteine and phenylalanine, the CDR3 is 16 residues long. The kept DNA is CDR3 alone, 48 bases in frame from the first base. According to the germline V gene, CDR1 reads SGHTA and CDR2 reads FQGTGA. Deletion took 1 base off V and 5 bases off J, with a span of 15 bases between the germline ends.

This receptor was taken from a man younger than 40 in good health and CMV-seronegative. The specimen sequenced was PBMCs. The chain was built from TRBV7-3 and TRBJ2-1, with no reliable assignment of the D segment. For the CDR3, the sequence is CASSLIEEIGNNEQFF. The DNA sequence is TGTGCCAGCAGCTTAATAGAGGAGATCGGAAACAATGAGCAGTTCTTC.